These T cell receptor beta chains were read from a single sample in a study of OX40 agonist ivuxolimab in advanced cancers. Using immunoSEQ multiplex PCR, the repertoire was profiled, and TCRdb retains in-frame clones only, with some absent. This table holds over 40,000 clones, 75% to 90% found once. The specimen comprised CD4+ or CD8+ T cells sorted from blood, sampled in a trial of the OX40 agonist ivuxolimab. The receptors originated from an adult with an advanced solid tumor such as melanoma, head and neck, liver or kidney cancer. Both conserved end residues are part of each CDR3. The D gene is left open where the match is weak. Clone size is not always given. Where it is, it says once, few, many or a class for expanded clones.

v_gene,j_gene,abundance,d_gene,CDR3nt,CDR3aa
TRBV4-2,TRBJ2-2,NA,NA,TGTGCCAGCAGCTCAGCACAGGGAACCGGGGAGCTGTTTTTT,CASSSAQGTGELFF
TRBV6-5,TRBJ1-2,NA,NA,TGTGCCAGCAGTTACTCCCCGGGGGGGGTAGGCTACACCTTC,CASSYSPGGVGYTF
TRBV7-2,TRBJ2-4,NA,NA,TGTGCCAGCAAGGGGTCCCTAGCCAAAAACATTCAGTACTTC,CASKGSLAKNIQYF
TRBV6-6,TRBJ1-2,NA,TRBD1,TGTGCCAGCAGCTCCAGGACAGGCGACTATGGCTACACCTTC,CASSSRTGDYGYTF
TRBV7-2,TRBJ2-1,NA,TRBD2,TGTGCCAGCAGCCGTAGGACTAGCGCGAATGAGCAGTTCTTC,CASSRRTSANEQFF
TRBV4-1,TRBJ2-2,NA,NA,TGCGCCAGCAGCCAAGCAGGGAGATCGAACACCGGGGAGCTGTTTTTT,CASSQAGRSNTGELFF
TRBV30,TRBJ2-7,NA,NA,TGTGCCTGGGGAAGGACGGACGAGCAGTACTTC,CAWGRTDEQYF
TRBV2,TRBJ1-1,NA,NA,TGTGCCAGCAGTGCGGACGTGTCCAACACTGAAGCTTTCTTT,CASSADVSNTEAFF
TRBV7-2,TRBJ2-1,NA,NA,TGTGCCAGCAACTTACGAGGGCCCCCTGGGGTCTCCAATGAGCAGTTCTTC,CASNLRGPPGVSNEQFF
TRBV19,TRBJ1-5,NA,NA,TGTGCCAGTAGTATGGTCGGGTCCCAGCATTTT,CASSMVGSQHF
TRBV11-2,TRBJ2-3,few,TRBD2,TGTGCCAGCAGCTTTCTCTGGACTAGCGGGACAGATACGCAGTATTTT,CASSFLWTSGTDTQYF
TRBV2,TRBJ2-1,once,NA,TGTGCCAGCATTGGGAGGAGCTCCTACAATGAGCAGTTCTTC,CASIGRSSYNEQFF
TRBV5-3,TRBJ1-1,NA,NA,TGTGCCAGAAGCCCGTCGAGTGGGGATGAAGCTTTCTTT,CARSPSSGDEAFF
TRBV10-3,TRBJ2-7,NA,NA,TGTGCCATCACCGGTGGTAGCTCCTACGAGCAGTACTTC,CAITGGSSYEQYF
TRBV10-3,TRBJ2-3,NA,NA,TGTGCCATCAGTGAGTCGAGGGAGCGGGCAGATACGCAGTATTTT,CAISESRERADTQYF
TRBV30,TRBJ1-1,few,NA,TGTGCCTGGTTTAAGGTGCGGTACACTGAAGCTTTCTTT,CAWFKVRYTEAFF
TRBV5-1,TRBJ2-7,NA,TRBD2,TGCGCCAGCAGCTCCGGGGCGGGGGGATCCTACGAGCAGTACTTC,CASSSGAGGSYEQYF
TRBV7-2,TRBJ2-3,NA,TRBD1,TGTGCCAGCAGCTTAGTCGGGACAGGAGATACGCAGTATTTT,CASSLVGTGDTQYF
TRBV6-6,TRBJ1-1,medium-sized,NA,TGTGCCAGCAGCTCTGTACAGGGTGAAGCTTTCTTT,CASSSVQGEAFF
TRBV7-2,TRBJ2-7,NA,NA,TGTGCCAGCAGCTTAGCCCCGGGGGCCTACGAGCAGTACTTC,CASSLAPGAYEQYF
TRBV7-9,TRBJ2-7,NA,NA,TGTGCCAGCAGCTTAGCGGGCCGGGACGAGCAGTACTTC,CASSLAGRDEQYF
TRBV9,TRBJ2-2,NA,TRBD2,TGTGCCAGCAGCGCCGTAGCGGGAGAGACCGGGGAGCTGTTTTTT,CASSAVAGETGELFF
TRBV4-1,TRBJ1-1,NA,TRBD1,TGCGCCAGCAGCCAAGATAACAGGGGGCGCGGGGCTTTCTTT,CASSQDNRGRGAFF
TRBV6-5,TRBJ1-2,NA,NA,TGTGCCAGCAGTTACTCCGACACCCTCTATGGCTACACCTTC,CASSYSDTLYGYTF
TRBV6-4,TRBJ1-3,NA,NA,TGTGCCAGCAGTAAGTCGGACCCAACCTCTGGAAACACCATATATTTT,CASSKSDPTSGNTIYF
TRBV19,TRBJ2-2,few,NA,TGTGCCAGTAGTATAGTTGGGGGGTTGAGGACCGGGGAGCTGTTTTTT,CASSIVGGLRTGELFF
TRBV11-2,TRBJ2-3,NA,NA,TGTGCCAGCAGCTCCTTAGCGGTTACCACAGATACGCAGTATTTT,CASSSLAVTTDTQYF
TRBV15,TRBJ2-1,NA,TRBD2,TGTGCCACCAATAGAGCGGGAGGTGAGGATGAGCAGTTCTTC,CATNRAGGEDEQFF
TRBV5-1,TRBJ2-1,NA,NA,TGCGCCAGCAAAAAAGACGGGTCCTACAATGAGCAGTTCTTC,CASKKDGSYNEQFF
TRBV2,TRBJ2-1,NA,NA,TGTGCCAGCAAAGGCTGGGCGGGATCCTACAATGAGCAGTTCTTC,CASKGWAGSYNEQFF
TRBV10-1,TRBJ1-1,NA,NA,TGCGCCAGCAGTGTTATACAGGGTGCTGAAGCTTTCTTT,CASSVIQGAEAFF
TRBV6-6,TRBJ1-5,NA,NA,TGTGCCAGCAGGCCATACCGGGCTTCCGATCAGCCCCAGCATTTT,CASRPYRASDQPQHF
TRBV5-5,TRBJ1-1,few,TRBD1,TGTGCCAGCAGCCTCCGGGACAGGAAAGCTTTCTTT,CASSLRDRKAFF
TRBV7-2,TRBJ2-7,NA,NA,TGTGCCAGCAGAGGACAGACATACGAGCAGTACTTC,CASRGQTYEQYF